The 32 T cell receptor beta chains reported below all come from one sample, sequenced in a study of cytomegalovirus exposure and HLA in healthy donors. Sequencing was performed with immunoSEQ multiplex PCR; in TCRdb, only in-frame clones are kept and a portion is missing. The data show more than 110,000 clones, with approximately 84% seen just once and over 1.3% held by the top ten. Sequencing used PBMCs. All receptors derive from a woman in her 30s in good health and CMV-seronegative.

This clone was seen once. The chain is built from TRBV5-5 and TRBJ2-1; the match to TRBD1 covers 7 bases. J gave up 0 bases and V 5 bases, and 11 bases lay outside the gene matches. Germline V gene lookup returns CDR1 SGHKS and CDR2 YYEKEE (reference sequence). CDR3 length: 17 amino acids. For the CDR3, the DNA is TGTGCCAGCAGACAAAAGGACAGGATGAGCTCCTACAATGAGCAGTTCTTC. Its translation: CASRQKDRMSSYNEQFF.

Only one count was recorded for this clone. Here the CDR3 reads CASSYSGVTYNEQFF. In DNA form, the CDR3 reads TGCGCCAGCAGCTATAGCGGGGTTACCTACAATGAGCAGTTCTTC. The chain joins TRBV5-1 to TRBJ2-1; 8 nucleotides match TRBD2. The V segment lost 3 bases and the J segment 2 bases; nucleotides outside the gene matches: 4. Germline V CDR1 and CDR2: SGHRS, YFSETQ. This CDR3 comprises 15 residues.

The V gene is TRBV7-3, the J gene TRBJ2-5, with TRBD2 matching over 13 bases. CDR3 length equals 15 residues. Germline values: CDR1 SGHTA, CDR2 FQGTGA. V shed 3 bases, J shed 5 bases, and the junction held 3 bases outside the gene matches. The CDR3 protein is CASSFGLAGDETQYF. The CDR3 coding sequence is TGTGCCAGCAGCTTCGGACTAGCGGGGGATGAGACCCAGTACTTC. Full variable domain (rest looked up from reference TRBV7-3 and TRBJ2-5): GAGVSQTPSNKVTEKGKYVELRCDPISGHTALYWYRQSLGQGPEFLIYFQGTGAADDSGLPNDRFFAVRPEGSVSTLKIQRTERGDSAVYLCASSFGLAGDETQYFGPGTRLLVL.

The chain carries TRBV28 and TRBJ2-5; 7 positions match TRBD2. CDR1 MDHEN and CDR2 SYDVKM come from the germline V gene. This CDR3 spans 15 amino acids. Losses at the gene ends were 5 bases for V and 5 bases for J; bases not matched to a gene: 11. In DNA, the CDR3 is TGTGCCAGCAGTGCACCGGGACTACTAGCTGAGACCCAGTACTTC. This translates into CASSAPGLLAETQYF.

The genes are TRBV6-6 and TRBJ1-5, with TRBD1 identical over 7 bases. The germline V gene encodes CDR1 MNHNY and CDR2 SVGAGI (reference sequence). The CDR3 totals 14 residues. The V gene end was trimmed by 10 bases and the J gene end by 0 bases; junction bases not matched to a gene: 6. The CDR3 bases are TGTGCCATCCAAACAGGGGATAGCAATCAGCCCCAGCATTTT. This codes for CAIQTGDSNQPQHF.

The chain uses TRBV6-1 and TRBJ1-5, with D possibly being TRBD1 (5 bases). Trimming stripped 8 bases from V and 5 bases from J, with 19 bases between. Germline assignment: CDR1 MNHNS and CDR2 SASEGT. There are 15 residues in the CDR3. As DNA, the CDR3 is TGTGCCAGCGCGGCCGGGGGGACCTACGATCAGCCCCAGCATTTT. Its protein is CASAAGGTYDQPQHF.

The CDR3 region is CASSQDLGLAGVLQETQYF. Written as DNA, the CDR3 is TGCGCCAGCAGCCAAGATCTTGGCCTAGCGGGGGTCTTACAAGAGACCCAGTACTTC. The chain has TRBV4-1 and TRBJ2-5, with 10 positions matching TRBD2. Germline CDR1 is MGHRA and CDR2 is YSYEKL. V lost 0 bases, J lost 2 bases, and 12 bases stayed unmatched. CDR3 length equals 19 residues.

This chain links TRBV7-2 with TRBJ2-3; no reliable D call. Germline assignment: CDR1 SGHTA and CDR2 FQGNSA. V shed 0 bases and J shed 2 bases, with 6 bases lying between them. The CDR3 totals 14 residues. This CDR3 is CASSLARYTDTQYF. The CDR3 nucleotides read TGTGCCAGCAGCTTAGCGCGGTACACAGATACGCAGTATTTT.

To note about this clone: Other nucleotide sequences from this sample produce the same CDR3. The chain combines TRBV14 with TRBJ1-2; 8 nucleotides match TRBD1. The germline V gene has CDR1 SGHDN and CDR2 FVKESK. The CDR3 runs to 13 residues. Germline trimming cut 3 bases from V and 4 bases from J; bases unmatched to any gene: 1. The CDR3 DNA sequence: TGTGCCAGCAGCCAGGACAGGGCCTATGGCTACACCTTC. This codes for CASSQDRAYGYTF.

The chain uses TRBV9 and TRBJ2-7, with no clear D. The CDR3 length is 15 residues. V gave up 1 base and J gave up 2 bases, with 13 bases separating them. Germline V gene lookup returns CDR1 SGDLS and CDR2 YYNGEE. CDR3: CASSVTETPTYEQYF. The CDR3 nucleotides are TGTGCCAGCAGCGTAACCGAGACACCGACCTACGAGCAGTACTTC.

In its sample, this clone was seen once. The V gene is TRBV5-1, the J gene TRBJ2-5; 8 positions agree with TRBD1. Germline V gene data show CDR1 as SGHRS and CDR2 as YFSETQ. The CDR3 totals 15 residues. The ends lost 4 bases at V and 2 bases at J; junction bases unmatched: 7. CDR3: CASSHRGEPQETQYF. The CDR3, as DNA: TGCGCCAGCAGCCACAGGGGGGAACCACAAGAGACCCAGTACTTC.

The chain recombines TRBV10-1 with TRBJ1-5; D ambiguous. There are 15 residues in the CDR3. V dropped 7 bases and J dropped 5 bases, with 18 bases sitting between them. Germline V gene lookup returns CDR1 WNHNN and CDR2 SYGVQD (reference sequence). The CDR3 loop is CASKRTGSEHQPQHF. CDR3 nucleotides: TGCGCCAGCAAAAGAACCGGGTCCGAACATCAGCCCCAGCATTTT.

In DNA, the CDR3 is TGTGCCAGCAGCAGTTGGGCTAGCGGGGTCAGAGAGACCCAGTACTTC. This codes for CASSSWASGVRETQYF. This chain joins TRBV7-8 and TRBJ2-5, with TRBD2 matching 9 bases. The CDR3 is 16 amino acids. Germline CDR1 and CDR2: SGHVS and FQNEAQ. The ends lost 5 bases at V and 4 bases at J; junction bases unmatched: 11.

This clone was counted only a few times. The chain recombines TRBV5-1 with TRBJ1-2; 9 positions match TRBD1. Trimming took 4 bases from V and 5 from J; bases not matched to a gene: 9. Germline CDR1 and CDR2: SGHRS and YFSETQ. CDR3 length: 15 amino acids. The CDR3 sequence is CASSQDGTGLYGYTF. The DNA for the CDR3 is TGCGCCAGCAGCCAGGATGGGACAGGGCTATATGGCTACACCTTC.

The chain couples TRBV27 to TRBJ1-1; 10 bases align to TRBD1. The CDR3 loop spans 15 amino acids. Germline values: CDR1 MNHEY, CDR2 SMNVEV (reference sequence). The J segment lost 1 base and the V segment lost 10 bases, leaving 9 bases of the junction unmatched. The CDR3 protein is CATRQGAVPNTEAFF. DNA of the CDR3: TGTGCCACCCGACAGGGGGCAGTCCCGAACACTGAAGCTTTCTTT.

V gene TRBV28 combines with J gene TRBJ1-5, with unresolved D. Germline-derived CDR1 and CDR2 are MDHEN and SYDVKM. V lost 2 bases to trimming and J lost 12 bases, with 26 bases between them. The CDR3 runs 17 residues. This CDR3 is CASSLITLGRRNLGQHF. As DNA, the CDR3 is TGTGCCAGCAGTTTAATCACCCTTGGCAGGAGGAATCTGGGCCAGCATTTT.

The chain recombines TRBV28 with TRBJ1-2, with D perhaps TRBD1 (6 bases). Deletions cut 4 bases from V and 5 bases from J, with 11 bases between. Germline V gene sequence: CDR1 MDHEN, CDR2 SYDVKM. The CDR3 runs 13 residues. This CDR3 is CASSYKGGYGYTF. The CDR3 coding sequence is TGTGCCAGCAGTTACAAAGGGGGTTATGGCTACACCTTC.

This chain connects TRBV9 to TRBJ2-5, with 12 bases matching TRBD2. V gave up 4 bases and J gave up 5 bases; unmatched junction bases: 3. Germline V gene data show CDR1 as SGDLS and CDR2 as YYNGEE. CDR3 length: 14 amino acids. CDR3 sequence: CASSRTSGAETQYF. The DNA for the CDR3 is TGTGCCAGCAGCCGGACTAGCGGGGCGGAGACCCAGTACTTC.

This chain joins TRBV6-6 and TRBJ2-1; 7 nucleotides align to TRBD1. Germline-derived CDR1 and CDR2 are MNHNY and SVGAGI (reference sequence). The CDR3 covers 13 residues. After removal of 6 bases from V and 5 bases from J, the junction contained 4 bases not matched to a gene. CDR3 residues: CASRRTGNNEQFF. CDR3 coding DNA: TGTGCCAGCAGACGGACAGGAAACAATGAGCAGTTCTTC.

The CDR3 is CASAMGGNYFNYGYTF. CDR3 in DNA: TGTGCCAGCGCCATGGGGGGAAACTACTTTAACTATGGCTACACCTTC. The chain has TRBV7-9 and TRBJ1-2; the D gene is possibly TRBD1 (5 bases). This CDR3 has 16 amino acids. CDR1 is SEHNR, CDR2 FQNEAQ, per germline (reference sequence). Trimming took 8 bases from V and 1 from J, leaving 20 bases between them.

The V gene is TRBV4-1, the J gene TRBJ1-5; 8 nucleotides line up with TRBD1. V shed 1 base and J 4 bases; nucleotides not matched to a gene: 3. Germline CDR1 and CDR2: MGHRA and YSYEKL. The CDR3 has 15 amino acids. This chain's CDR3 is CASSQGDRGNQPQHF. CDR3 bases: TGCGCCAGCAGCCAAGGAGACAGGGGAAATCAGCCCCAGCATTTT.

The chain carries TRBV7-8 and TRBJ2-7; 12 positions agree with TRBD2. The CDR3 runs to 16 residues. CDR1 and CDR2 from the germline V gene are SGHVS and FQNEAQ. Trimming removed 1 base from V and 2 bases from J; junction bases left unmatched: 3. In DNA, the CDR3 is TGTGCCAGCAGCTTAGAGTCTAGCGGGGGGGCCTACGAGCAGTACTTC. It is translated as CASSLESSGGAYEQYF. Using reference TRBV7-8 and TRBJ2-7 for the parts outside the CDR3, the full variable domain is GAGVSQSPRYKVAKRGQDVALRCDPISGHVSLFWYQQALGQGPEFLTYFQNEAQLDKSGLPSDRFFAERPEGSVSTLKIQRTQQEDSAVYLCASSLESSGGAYEQYFGPGTRLTVT.

The V gene is TRBV5-4, the J gene TRBJ2-7; TRBD2 might be the D (7 bases). Trimming took off 0 bases at V and 3 bases at J, with 13 bases between the two ends. Germline CDR1 reads SGHNT; CDR2 reads YYREEE (reference sequence). The CDR3 totals 15 residues. The CDR3 here is CASSLVGGPVYEQYF. The CDR3 nucleotides read TGTGCCAGCAGCTTGGTGGGGGGGCCCGTCTACGAGCAGTACTTC.

This chain connects TRBV9 to TRBJ2-7; TRBD2 agrees at 7 bases. Trimming removed 8 bases from V and 0 bases from J; junction bases left unmatched: 8. Germline V gene data show CDR1 as SGDLS and CDR2 as YYNGEE. The CDR3 has 14 residues. The CDR3 DNA follows: TGTGCCAGTAACCCAAGCGGGGACTCCTACGAGCAGTACTTC. Protein product: CASNPSGDSYEQYF.

This clone was recorded only once. This chain links TRBV7-6 with TRBJ2-5, with TRBD2 identical over 8 bases. Looked up from germline, CDR1 is SGHVS and CDR2 is FNYEAQ. This CDR3 has 13 amino acids. With V trimmed by 5 bases and J by 5 bases, 4 bases remained unmatched. This chain's CDR3 is CASSHSGEETQYF. In DNA form, the CDR3 reads TGTGCCAGCAGCCATAGCGGGGAGGAGACCCAGTACTTC.

The chain joins TRBV28 to TRBJ1-1; possible D gene TRBD1, 6 bases. Germline loops: CDR1 MDHEN, CDR2 SYDVKM. This CDR3 is 14 amino acids long. The V and J ends lost 3 bases and 4 bases respectively, with 12 bases between them. CDR3 bases: TGTGCCAGCAGTTTGGGAGGGGGGGGCACTGAAGCTTTCTTT. This codes for CASSLGGGGTEAFF.

This chain joins TRBV5-4 and TRBJ2-5; 7 nucleotides match TRBD1. CDR3 length: 16 residues. The germline CDR1 and CDR2 sequences are SGHNT and YYREEE (reference sequence). V lost 1 base and J lost 2; bases outside the gene matches: 8. The CDR3 nucleotides read TGTGCCAGCAGCTTGTTCGTGGGACAGTTACAAGAGACCCAGTACTTC. As protein: CASSLFVGQLQETQYF.

The chain uses TRBV15 and TRBJ1-1; maybe TRBD1 (6 bases). Germline assignment: CDR1 LNHNV and CDR2 YYDKDF (reference sequence). V lost 1 base and J lost 8, with 11 bases in between. CDR3 size: 13 residues. For the CDR3, the DNA is TGTGCCACCAGCAGAGGACAGGTGTGGGAAGCTTTCTTT. This gives the protein CATSRGQVWEAFF. Looking up the rest from reference TRBV15 and TRBJ1-1 gives the full variable domain: DAMVIQNPRYQVTQFGKPVTLSCSQTLNHNVMYWYQQKSSQAPKLLFHYYDKDFNNEADTPDNFQSRRPNTSFCFLDIRSPGLGDTAMYLCATSRGQVWEAFFGQGTRLTVV.

This chain uses TRBV28 with TRBJ2-1; D perhaps matches TRBD2 (7 bases). Trimming cost V 4 bases and J 2 bases, with 18 bases left between them. This CDR3 has 17 residues. Germline V lookup: CDR1 MDHEN, CDR2 SYDVKM. CDR3: CASSSPGGGGPYNEQFF. CDR3 nucleotides: TGTGCCAGCAGTTCACCGGGGGGCGGGGGCCCCTACAATGAGCAGTTCTTC.

This clone is a singleton in its sample. The rearrangement links TRBV5-1 to TRBJ2-7; D may be TRBD1 (6 bases). Trimming shortened V by 5 bases and J by 6 bases, and 36 bases separated the two germline ends. Per germline, CDR1 SGHRS and CDR2 YFSETQ. This CDR3 has 20 residues. The CDR3 reads CASSRNNRVFESAQAGEQYF. DNA for the CDR3: TGCGCCAGCAGTCGAAATAACAGGGTCTTTGAATCGGCGCAGGCAGGCGAGCAGTACTTC. The whole variable domain, remainder taken from reference TRBV5-1 and TRBJ2-7, is KAGVTQTPRYLIKTRGQQVTLSCSPISGHRSVSWYQQTPGQGLQFLFEYFSETQRNKGNFPGRFSGRQFSNSRSEMNVSTLELGDSALYLCASSRNNRVFESAQAGEQYFGPGTRLTVT.

The chain uses TRBV2 and TRBJ2-7; tentatively, D is TRBD1 (5 bases). V was cut by 5 bases and J by 4 bases, with 21 bases left in between. The germline V gene encodes CDR1 SNHLY and CDR2 FYNNEI. The CDR3 length is 16 residues. Here the CDR3 reads CASSREDVRVIYEQYF. For the CDR3, the DNA is TGTGCCAGCAGTCGAGAGGACGTCAGGGTCATTTACGAGCAGTACTTC. Based on the CDR3 plus reference TRBV2 and TRBJ2-7, the full variable domain is EPEVTQTPSHQVTQMGQEVILRCVPISNHLYFYWYRQILGQKVEFLVSFYNNEISEKSEIFDDQFSVERPDGSNFTLKIRSTKLEDSAMYFCASSREDVRVIYEQYFGPGTRLTVT.

CDR3 DNA sequence: TGTGCCAGCAGTTTAGGGGGGGGAGCGGCTAGTAATTCACCCCTCCACTTT. This sequence encodes CASSLGGGAASNSPLHF. The rearrangement links TRBV28 to TRBJ1-6; D perhaps matches TRBD1 (5 bases). Germline CDR1 MDHEN, CDR2 SYDVKM. This CDR3 spans 17 amino acids. With 2 bases removed from V and 6 bases from J, the gap between germline ends came to 17 bases.